The clone carrying this T cell receptor (beta chain) was counted a few times. The antigen is unknown. A second PCR of 7 to 11 cycles used a sample-barcoded 5' primer and a J-beta primer mix. From the 5' RACE reads, TCRdb called clonotypes with MiXCR, one entry per CDR3 protein. The repertoire includes about 1.5 million distinct CDR3 sequences, less than 45% of them detected once, and around 4% sits in the top ten. The CDR3 contains 13 residues. Deletions cut 5 bases from V and 6 bases from J, with 11 bases between. Looked up from germline, CDR1 is SGHVS and CDR2 is FQNEAQ. This sample was taken from a study of blood T cells in healthy people across ages. Whole-study findings and limits: The CMV status of each donor remained undetermined, and this could have confounded shifts in expanded clonotypes. The recorded TCR beta diversity per million T cells decreased in a roughly linear manner with age.

This sequence originates from a woman younger than 30 in good health. The V and J genes are TRBV7-8 and TRBJ1-5, with D unclear. The sequencing input was blood. The CDR3 loop reads CASSQQEGQPQHF. The CDR3 nucleotides are TGTGCCAGCAGCCAGCAGGAGGGTCAGCCCCAGCATTTT.